The next 24 T cell receptor beta chains were all read from a single sample in a study of siplizumab effects on memory and regulatory T cells (dated by TCRdb to between 2017 and 2020). The library was generated by the immunoSEQ multiplex PCR assay. TCRdb holds this immuneACCESS table with in-frame rearrangements only. Some clones are missing; in checked studies, unresolved V genes explain under half, and the rest has no known cause. The sample includes about 56,000 clones, with around 97% observed a single time. Of the sample, around 0.99% falls within the top ten clones. The specimen sequenced was naive CD8+ T cells sorted from blood. The cell subset or site tag for this specimen amounts to: unstimulated naive T cells. The receptors were gathered from a human donor in good health.

Written as DNA, the CDR3 is TGTGCCAGCAGTGAAGCTATTTTAGTATCGGGCACAGATACGCAGTATTTT. As protein: CASSEAILVSGTDTQYF. The rearrangement links TRBV6-1 to TRBJ2-3; D is unresolved. Germline loops: CDR1 MNHNS, CDR2 SASEGT. The V end lost 0 bases, the J end lost 1 base, and 14 bases lay between the germline ends. CDR3 length equals 17 residues.

The V and J genes are TRBV30 and TRBJ1-4; no clear D. Trimming pared 0 bases from V and 14 bases from J, leaving 13 bases between. The CDR3 is made up of 12 amino acids. Germline assignment: CDR1 GTSNPN and CDR2 SVGIG (reference sequence). In nucleotides, the CDR3 is TGTGCCTGGAGTGTAACGGCGCGAAAGCTGTTTTTT. This sequence encodes CAWSVTARKLFF.

This clone was seen only once. The genes are TRBV14 and TRBJ2-3; D is ambiguous. This CDR3 has 14 residues. V lost 0 bases and J 2 bases, leaving 6 bases between the germline ends. Germline CDR1 and CDR2: SGHDN and FVKESK. Written as DNA, the CDR3 is TGTGCCAGCAGCCAAGAAGTCTTCACAGATACGCAGTATTTT. It translates to CASSQEVFTDTQYF.

The gene calls are TRBV19 and TRBJ1-1; the match to TRBD1 covers 9 bases. The germline V gene encodes CDR1 LNHDA and CDR2 SQIVND (reference sequence). J was trimmed by 2 bases and V by 10 bases; bases with no gene match: 5. The CDR3 loop spans 13 amino acids. The CDR3 reads CAIRDRENTEAFF. CDR3 sequence (DNA): TGTGCCATCCGGGACAGGGAAAACACTGAAGCTTTCTTT.

In its sample, this clone was seen once. V gene TRBV27 combines with J gene TRBJ2-7; D is possibly TRBD2 (5 bases). Trimming took 2 bases from V and 5 from J, leaving 13 bases between them. CDR3 length: 14 residues. CDR1 is MNHEY, CDR2 SMNVEV, per germline (reference sequence). Here the CDR3 DNA reads TGTGCCAGCAGTTTACCTCCGTCGGGGAACGAGCAGTACTTC. It codes for CASSLPPSGNEQYF.

CDR3 DNA sequence: TGTGCCAGCAGCTCATCGACAGGGGGCAATCAGCCCCAGCATTTT. Translated, it gives CASSSSTGGNQPQHF. The chain has TRBV6-6 and TRBJ1-5, with 8 bases matching TRBD1. This CDR3 has 15 amino acids. The junction had 6 bases not matched to a gene; V was cut back by 6 bases and J by 2 bases. Germline values: CDR1 MNHNY, CDR2 SVGAGI (reference sequence).

The V gene is TRBV7-3, the J gene TRBJ1-1, with TRBD1 as a possible D gene (5 bases). The germline gives CDR1 SGHTA, CDR2 FQGTGA. Between the trimmed V and J ends, which lost 1 base and 4 bases, there was a span of 7 bases. The CDR3 totals 13 residues. The DNA of the CDR3 is TGTGCCAGCAGCTTAAGGGGGATCACTGAAGCTTTCTTT. Translation gives CASSLRGITEAFF.

This chain connects TRBV4-1 to TRBJ1-1, with unresolved D. Per the germline V gene, CDR1 is MGHRA and CDR2 is YSYEKL. The length of the CDR3 is 15 residues. Trimming took 0 bases from V and 1 from J, leaving 9 bases between them. The CDR3 bases are TGCGCCAGCAGCCAAGAGGGTCGGGCGAACACTGAAGCTTTCTTT. The encoded protein is CASSQEGRANTEAFF.

The chain has TRBV28 and TRBJ1-2, with TRBD1 matching 7 bases. Unmatched junction bases numbered 15, after V lost 6 bases and J lost 8 bases. Germline V gene lookup returns CDR1 MDHEN and CDR2 SYDVKM. This CDR3 region has 15 residues. The CDR3 DNA reads as TGTGCCAGCAGGCGGGAAGGGGGCGGGGGCGAGGGCTACACCTTC. Translated: CASRREGGGGEGYTF.

The V call is TRBV6-5, the J call TRBJ2-1, with D possibly called TRBD1 or TRBD2 (5 bases each). V gave up 2 bases and J gave up 7 bases, with 12 bases separating them. The CDR3 runs 14 residues. Germline V lookup: CDR1 MNHEY, CDR2 SVGAGI. CDR3 protein: CASSYGGWLNEQFF. The CDR3 region has the DNA TGTGCCAGCAGTTACGGGGGTTGGTTGAATGAGCAGTTCTTC.

The rearrangement uses TRBV18 and TRBJ2-7, with TRBD1 matching 7 bases. Germline-derived CDR1 and CDR2 are KGHSH and LQKENI. The CDR3 loop spans 14 amino acids. V trimming: 3 bases; J trimming: 2 bases; junction bases outside the gene matches: 4. The CDR3 DNA sequence: TGTGCCAGCTCACCTGGGACAGAAACCTACGAGCAGTACTTC. It codes for CASSPGTETYEQYF.

V gene TRBV25-1 combines with J gene TRBJ1-5; 7 positions agree with TRBD1. Per germline, CDR1 MGHDK and CDR2 SYGVNS. V lost 6 bases, J lost 6 bases, and 8 bases stayed unmatched. CDR3 length: 14 amino acids. CDR3 in amino acids: CASSETGFSQPQHF. CDR3 DNA sequence: TGTGCCAGCAGCGAGACAGGGTTTAGTCAGCCCCAGCATTTT.

V gene TRBV27 combines with J gene TRBJ2-7; D unresolved. Between the trimmed V and J ends, which lost 7 bases and 9 bases, there was a span of 7 bases. This CDR3 contains 9 residues. Germline CDR1 MNHEY, CDR2 SMNVEV (reference sequence). The DNA of the CDR3 is TGTGCCAGCAACCTTAGGCAGTACTTC. This codes for CASNLRQYF.

The chain employs TRBV18 and TRBJ2-2; D not certain. This CDR3 has 13 residues. CDR1 and CDR2 (germline): KGHSH, LQKENI. The V end lost 3 bases, the J end lost 5 bases, and 7 bases lay between the germline ends. In DNA, the CDR3 is TGTGCCAGCTCACCTCCCGAGACCGGGGAGCTGTTTTTT. This translates into CASSPPETGELFF.

The chain is built from TRBV9 and TRBJ2-1; 8 nucleotides agree with TRBD2. CDR3 length: 16 residues. V shed 4 bases and J 8 bases; nucleotides not matched to a gene: 14. The germline CDR1 and CDR2 sequences are SGDLS and YYNGEE. The CDR3 coding sequence is TGTGCCAGCAGCCCGCCTGGGGGGACTAGTCGGCATGAGCAGTTCTTC. Amino acid sequence: CASSPPGGTSRHEQFF.

The V call is TRBV7-9, the J call TRBJ2-2, with 8 nucleotides matching TRBD1. This CDR3 contains 15 residues. Germline CDR1 is SEHNR and CDR2 is FQNEAQ (reference sequence). The V gene end was trimmed by 5 bases and the J gene end by 4 bases; junction bases not matched to a gene: 6. The DNA for the CDR3 is TGTGCCAGCAGCAATCAGGACAGGGCCACCGGGGAGCTGTTTTTT. This translates into CASSNQDRATGELFF.

The rearrangement joins TRBV6-1 to TRBJ2-3, with D unclear. Germline-derived CDR1 and CDR2 are MNHNS and SASEGT. The CDR3 totals 13 residues. V gave up 3 bases and J gave up 2 bases, with 6 bases separating them. The CDR3 coding sequence is TGTGCCAGCAGTGACGTCGTCACAGATACGCAGTATTTT. Amino acids: CASSDVVTDTQYF.

CDR3 in amino acids: CASSLGQGANYGYTF. The CDR3 coding sequence is TGTGCCAGCAGCTTAGGACAGGGTGCTAACTATGGCTACACCTTC. The chain recombines TRBV7-6 with TRBJ1-2, with TRBD1 matching over 7 bases. This CDR3 has 15 amino acids. CDR1 and CDR2 (germline): SGHVS, FNYEAQ. V lost 1 base, J lost 0 bases, and 2 bases stayed unmatched.

The chain uses TRBV4-2 and TRBJ2-3; 7 positions agree with TRBD1. The J segment lost 3 bases and the V segment lost 1 base, leaving 7 bases of the junction unmatched. CDR3 size: 16 residues. Per germline, CDR1 LGHNA and CDR2 YNFKEQ. In DNA form, the CDR3 reads TGTGCCAGCAGCCAAGTGGGGCAGGGGGTGACAGATACGCAGTATTTT. Translating gives CASSQVGQGVTDTQYF.

This sequence joins TRBV6-5 and TRBJ2-2; possibly TRBD2 for D (6 bases). Trimming removed 2 bases at V and 6 bases at J, with 7 bases between. CDR3 length equals 13 residues. The germline CDR1 and CDR2 sequences are MNHEY and SVGAGI. CDR3 coding DNA: TGTGCCAGCAGTTACGGCGGGGCCGGGGAGCTGTTTTTT. Amino acid sequence: CASSYGGAGELFF.

The chain links TRBV5-4 to TRBJ2-3; TRBD2 aligns across 9 bases. This CDR3 comprises 16 residues. J was trimmed by 2 bases and V by 2 bases; bases with no gene match: 6. Germline-derived CDR1 and CDR2 are SGHNT and YYREEE (reference sequence). CDR3 coding DNA: TGTGCCAGCAGCTTTGGGCTAGCGGGAACCACAGATACGCAGTATTTT. Translation gives CASSFGLAGTTDTQYF.

V is TRBV30 and J is TRBJ2-2; D is possibly TRBD2 (6 bases). CDR1 GTSNPN and CDR2 SVGIG come from the germline V gene (reference sequence). Between the trimmed V and J ends, which lost 4 bases and 0 bases, there was a span of 9 bases. The CDR3 has 14 amino acids. The chain's CDR3 is CAWTAGTNTGELFF. The CDR3 region has the DNA TGTGCCTGGACTGCGGGAACGAACACCGGGGAGCTGTTTTTT.

This chain links TRBV7-2 with TRBJ1-1, with 8 bases aligning to TRBD1. This CDR3 comprises 14 residues. Germline V gives CDR1 SGHTA, CDR2 FQGNSA. J gave up 3 bases and V 3 bases, and 3 bases lay outside the gene matches. The CDR3 loop is CASSFRDRHTEAFF. CDR3 sequence (DNA): TGTGCCAGCAGCTTCCGGGACAGGCACACTGAAGCTTTCTTT. Supplemented by reference TRBV7-2 and TRBJ1-1, the full variable domain reads GAGVSQSPSNKVTEKGKDVELRCDPISGHTALYWYRQSLGQGLEFLIYFQGNSAPDKSGLPSDRFSAERTGGSVSTLTIQRTQQEDSAVYLCASSFRDRHTEAFFGQGTRLTVV.

With regard to this clone: The sample has other DNA sequences that encode this CDR3 too. The J gene is TRBJ2-7, the V gene TRBV5-1, with 7 bases lining up with TRBD1. V shed 4 bases and J 4 bases; nucleotides not matched to a gene: 5. The CDR3 length is 13 residues. Germline V gene sequence: CDR1 SGHRS, CDR2 YFSETQ. In DNA, the CDR3 is TGCGCCAGCAGCGGGGACAGAGGGTACGAGCAGTACTTC. Translating it yields CASSGDRGYEQYF.